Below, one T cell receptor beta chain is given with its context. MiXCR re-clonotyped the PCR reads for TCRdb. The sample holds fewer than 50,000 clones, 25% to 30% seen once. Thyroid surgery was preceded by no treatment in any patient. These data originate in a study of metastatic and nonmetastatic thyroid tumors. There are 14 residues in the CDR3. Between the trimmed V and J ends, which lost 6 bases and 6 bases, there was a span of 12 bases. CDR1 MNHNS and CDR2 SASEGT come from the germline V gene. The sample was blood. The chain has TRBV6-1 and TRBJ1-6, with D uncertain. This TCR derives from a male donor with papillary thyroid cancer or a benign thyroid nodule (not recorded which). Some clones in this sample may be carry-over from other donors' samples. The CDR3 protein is CASSRPERNSPLHF. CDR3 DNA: TGTGCCAGCAGCCGCCCCGAGCGTAATTCACCCCTCCACTTT.